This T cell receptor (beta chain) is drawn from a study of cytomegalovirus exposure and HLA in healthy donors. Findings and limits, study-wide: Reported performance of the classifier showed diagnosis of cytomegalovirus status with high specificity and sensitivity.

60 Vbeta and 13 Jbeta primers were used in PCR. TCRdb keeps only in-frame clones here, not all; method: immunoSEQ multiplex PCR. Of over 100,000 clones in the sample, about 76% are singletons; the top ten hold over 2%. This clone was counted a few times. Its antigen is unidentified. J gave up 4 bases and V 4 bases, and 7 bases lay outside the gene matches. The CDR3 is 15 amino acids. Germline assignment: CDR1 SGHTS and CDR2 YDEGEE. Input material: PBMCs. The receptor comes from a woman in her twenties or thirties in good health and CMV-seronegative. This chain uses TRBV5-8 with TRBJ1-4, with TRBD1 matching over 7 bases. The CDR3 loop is CASSAGDSLNEKLFF. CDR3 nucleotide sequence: TGTGCCAGCAGCGCAGGGGACAGCCTTAATGAAAAACTGTTTTTT.